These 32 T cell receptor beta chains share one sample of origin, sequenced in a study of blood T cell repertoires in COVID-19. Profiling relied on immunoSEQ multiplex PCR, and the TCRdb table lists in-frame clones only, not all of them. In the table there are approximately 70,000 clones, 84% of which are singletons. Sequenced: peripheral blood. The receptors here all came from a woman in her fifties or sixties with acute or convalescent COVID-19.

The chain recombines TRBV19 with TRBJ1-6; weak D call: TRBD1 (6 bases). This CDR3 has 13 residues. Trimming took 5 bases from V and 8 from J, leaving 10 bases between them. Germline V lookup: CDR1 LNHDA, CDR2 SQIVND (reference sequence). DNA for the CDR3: TGTGCCAGTAGTCACCGGACAGATTCACCCCTCCACTTT. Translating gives CASSHRTDSPLHF.

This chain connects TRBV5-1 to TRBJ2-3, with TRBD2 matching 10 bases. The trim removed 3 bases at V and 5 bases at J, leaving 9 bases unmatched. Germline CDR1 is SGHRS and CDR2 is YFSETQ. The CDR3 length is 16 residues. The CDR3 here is CASSYWTSGVVDTQYF. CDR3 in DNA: TGCGCCAGCAGCTATTGGACTAGCGGCGTAGTAGATACGCAGTATTTT. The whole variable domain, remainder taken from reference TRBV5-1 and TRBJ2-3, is KAGVTQTPRYLIKTRGQQVTLSCSPISGHRSVSWYQQTPGQGLQFLFEYFSETQRNKGNFPGRFSGRQFSNSRSEMNVSTLELGDSALYLCASSYWTSGVVDTQYFGPGTRLTVL.

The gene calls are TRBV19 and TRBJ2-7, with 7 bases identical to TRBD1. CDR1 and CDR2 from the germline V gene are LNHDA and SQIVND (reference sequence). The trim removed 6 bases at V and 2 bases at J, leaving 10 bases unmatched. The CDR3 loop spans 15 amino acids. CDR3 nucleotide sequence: TGTGCCAGTAGCCTCCGGACAGGACGAACCTACGAGCAGTACTTC. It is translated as CASSLRTGRTYEQYF.

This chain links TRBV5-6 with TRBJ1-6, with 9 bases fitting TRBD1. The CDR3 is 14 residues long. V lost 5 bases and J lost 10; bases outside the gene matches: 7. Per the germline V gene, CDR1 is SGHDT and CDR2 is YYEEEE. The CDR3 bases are TGTGCCAGCAGGATACAGGGGGCGCGATCACCCCTCCACTTT. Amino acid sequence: CASRIQGARSPLHF.

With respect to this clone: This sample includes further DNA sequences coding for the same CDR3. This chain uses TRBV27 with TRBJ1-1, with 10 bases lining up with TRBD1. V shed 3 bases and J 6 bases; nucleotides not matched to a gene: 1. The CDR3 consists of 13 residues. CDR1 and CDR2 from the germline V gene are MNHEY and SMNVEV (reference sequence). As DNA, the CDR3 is TGTGCCAGCAGTTTCGGACAGGGGGCTGAAGCTTTCTTT. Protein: CASSFGQGAEAFF.

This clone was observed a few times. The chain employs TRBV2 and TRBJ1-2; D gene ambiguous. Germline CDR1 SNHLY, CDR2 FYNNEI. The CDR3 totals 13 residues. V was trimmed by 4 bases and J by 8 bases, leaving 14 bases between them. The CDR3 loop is CASSARKLGGYTF. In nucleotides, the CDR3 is TGTGCCAGCAGTGCCCGGAAACTCGGGGGCTACACCTTC.

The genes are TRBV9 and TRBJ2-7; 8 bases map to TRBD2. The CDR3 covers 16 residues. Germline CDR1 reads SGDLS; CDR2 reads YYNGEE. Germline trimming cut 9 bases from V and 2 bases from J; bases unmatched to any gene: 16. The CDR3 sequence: CAIPRRGGGPTYEQYF. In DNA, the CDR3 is TGTGCCATCCCCCGGAGAGGCGGGGGGCCAACCTACGAGCAGTACTTC.

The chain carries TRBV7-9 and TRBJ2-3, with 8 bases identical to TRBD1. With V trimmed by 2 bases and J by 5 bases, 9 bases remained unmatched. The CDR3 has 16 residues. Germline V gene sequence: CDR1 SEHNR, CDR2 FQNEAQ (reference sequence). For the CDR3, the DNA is TGTGCCAGCAGCTTAAACGCAGGGGGCGGGCAAGATACGCAGTATTTT. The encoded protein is CASSLNAGGGQDTQYF.

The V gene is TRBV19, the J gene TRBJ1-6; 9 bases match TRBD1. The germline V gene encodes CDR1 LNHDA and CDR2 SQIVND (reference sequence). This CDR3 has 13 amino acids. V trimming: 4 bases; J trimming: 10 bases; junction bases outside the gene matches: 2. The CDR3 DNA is TGTGCCAGTAGTAGCGACAGGGGGTCACCCCTCCACTTT. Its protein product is CASSSDRGSPLHF.

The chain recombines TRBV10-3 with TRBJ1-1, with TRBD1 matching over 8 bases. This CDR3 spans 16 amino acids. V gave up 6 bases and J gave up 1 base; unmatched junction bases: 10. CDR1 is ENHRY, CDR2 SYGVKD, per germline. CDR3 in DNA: TGTGCCATCAGCCAGAGGCCGACAGGGGCGAACACTGAAGCTTTCTTT. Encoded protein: CAISQRPTGANTEAFF.

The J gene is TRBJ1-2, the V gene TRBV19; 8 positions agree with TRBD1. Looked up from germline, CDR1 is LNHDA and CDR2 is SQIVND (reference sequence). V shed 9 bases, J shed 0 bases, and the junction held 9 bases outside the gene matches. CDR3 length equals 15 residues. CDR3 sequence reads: CASRRTGPTNYGYTF. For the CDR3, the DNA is TGTGCCAGCCGGCGGACAGGGCCAACTAACTATGGCTACACCTTC.

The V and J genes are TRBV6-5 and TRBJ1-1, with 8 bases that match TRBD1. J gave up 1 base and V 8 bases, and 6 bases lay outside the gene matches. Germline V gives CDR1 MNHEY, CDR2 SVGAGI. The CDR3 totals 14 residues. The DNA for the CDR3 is TGTGCCAGCGGAACAGGGGGTAGGAACACTGAAGCTTTCTTT. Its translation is CASGTGGRNTEAFF.

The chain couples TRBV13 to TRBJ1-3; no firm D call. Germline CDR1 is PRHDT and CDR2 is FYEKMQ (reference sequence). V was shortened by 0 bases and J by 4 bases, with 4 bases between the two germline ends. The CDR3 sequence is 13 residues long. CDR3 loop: CASSLGRGNTIYF. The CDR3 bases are TGTGCCAGCAGCTTAGGCCGGGGAAACACCATATATTTT.

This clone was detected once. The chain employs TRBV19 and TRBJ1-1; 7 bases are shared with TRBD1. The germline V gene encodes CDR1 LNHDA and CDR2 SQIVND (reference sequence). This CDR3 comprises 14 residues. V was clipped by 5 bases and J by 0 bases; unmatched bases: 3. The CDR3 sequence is CASSRQGVNTEAFF. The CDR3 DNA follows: TGTGCCAGTAGTCGACAGGGAGTGAACACTGAAGCTTTCTTT.

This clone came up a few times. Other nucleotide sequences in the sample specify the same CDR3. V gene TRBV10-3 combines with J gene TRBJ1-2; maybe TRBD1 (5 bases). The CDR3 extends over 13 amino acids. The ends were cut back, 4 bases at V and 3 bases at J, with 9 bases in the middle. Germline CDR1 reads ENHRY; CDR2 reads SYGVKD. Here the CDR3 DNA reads TGTGCCATCAGTGCTACAGGTGACTATGGCTACACCTTC. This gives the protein CAISATGDYGYTF.

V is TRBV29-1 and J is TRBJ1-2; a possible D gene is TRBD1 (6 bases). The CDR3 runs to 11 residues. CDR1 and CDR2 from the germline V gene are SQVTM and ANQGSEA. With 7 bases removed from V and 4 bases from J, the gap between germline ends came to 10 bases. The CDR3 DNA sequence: TGCAGCGGTATGACAGGCTATGGCTACACCTTC. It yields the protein CSGMTGYGYTF.

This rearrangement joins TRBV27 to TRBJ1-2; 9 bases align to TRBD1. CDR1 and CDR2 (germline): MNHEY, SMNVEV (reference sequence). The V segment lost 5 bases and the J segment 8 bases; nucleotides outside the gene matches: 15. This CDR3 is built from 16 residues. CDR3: CASSLDPSGTGRGYTF. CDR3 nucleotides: TGTGCCAGCAGTCTCGACCCCTCCGGGACAGGGAGAGGCTACACCTTC.

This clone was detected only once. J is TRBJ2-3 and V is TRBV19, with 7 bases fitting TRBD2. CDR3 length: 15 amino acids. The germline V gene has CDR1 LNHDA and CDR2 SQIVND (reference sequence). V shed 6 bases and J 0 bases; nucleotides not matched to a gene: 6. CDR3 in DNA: TGTGCCAGTAGCGGAGCGGGGACTAGCACAGATACGCAGTATTTT. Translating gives CASSGAGTSTDTQYF.

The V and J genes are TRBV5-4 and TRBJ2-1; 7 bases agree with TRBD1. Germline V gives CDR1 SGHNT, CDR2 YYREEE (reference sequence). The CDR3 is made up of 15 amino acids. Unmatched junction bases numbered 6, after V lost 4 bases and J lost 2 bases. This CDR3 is CASSADRPTYNEQFF. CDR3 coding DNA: TGTGCCAGCAGCGCGGACAGGCCCACCTACAATGAGCAGTTCTTC.

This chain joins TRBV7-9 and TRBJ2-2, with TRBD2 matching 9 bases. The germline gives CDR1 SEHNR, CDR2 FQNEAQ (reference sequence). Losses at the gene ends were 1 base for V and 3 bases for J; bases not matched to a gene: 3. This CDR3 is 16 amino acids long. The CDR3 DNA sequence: TGTGCCAGCAGCTTAGGAAGCGGGGGGTACACCGGGGAGCTGTTTTTT. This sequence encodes CASSLGSGGYTGELFF.

The chain's CDR3 is CASSLGDRSPLHF. The DNA of the CDR3 is TGCGCCAGCAGCTTGGGGGACAGATCACCCCTCCACTTT. The V call is TRBV5-1, the J call TRBJ1-6; 7 nucleotides line up with TRBD1. Germline values: CDR1 SGHRS, CDR2 YFSETQ. CDR3 length: 13 amino acids. J was trimmed by 10 bases and V by 0 bases; bases with no gene match: 1.

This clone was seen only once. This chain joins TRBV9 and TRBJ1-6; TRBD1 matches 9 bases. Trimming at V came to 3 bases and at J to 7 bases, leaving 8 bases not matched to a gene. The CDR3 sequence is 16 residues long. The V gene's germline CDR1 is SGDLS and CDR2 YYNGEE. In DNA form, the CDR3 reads TGTGCCAGCAGCGACCGTAGGACAGGGGAGAATTCACCCCTCCACTTT. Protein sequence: CASSDRRTGENSPLHF.

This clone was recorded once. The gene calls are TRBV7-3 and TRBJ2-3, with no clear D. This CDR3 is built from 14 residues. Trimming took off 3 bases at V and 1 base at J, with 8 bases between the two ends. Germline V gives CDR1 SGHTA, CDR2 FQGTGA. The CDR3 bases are TGTGCCAGCAGCTTGCAAACTCGCACAGATACGCAGTATTTT. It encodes CASSLQTRTDTQYF.

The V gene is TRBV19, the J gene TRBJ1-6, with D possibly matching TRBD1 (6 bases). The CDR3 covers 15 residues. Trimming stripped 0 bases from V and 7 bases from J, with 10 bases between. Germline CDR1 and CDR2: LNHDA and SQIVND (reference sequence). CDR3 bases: TGTGCCAGTAGTATAGAGCAGGGGTGGAATTCACCCCTCCACTTT. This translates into CASSIEQGWNSPLHF.

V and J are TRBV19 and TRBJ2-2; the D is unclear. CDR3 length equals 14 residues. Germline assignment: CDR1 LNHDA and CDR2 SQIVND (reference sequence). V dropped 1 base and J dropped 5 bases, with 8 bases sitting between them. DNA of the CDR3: TGTGCCAGTAGTATAGCACTACAAACCGGGGAGCTGTTTTTT. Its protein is CASSIALQTGELFF.

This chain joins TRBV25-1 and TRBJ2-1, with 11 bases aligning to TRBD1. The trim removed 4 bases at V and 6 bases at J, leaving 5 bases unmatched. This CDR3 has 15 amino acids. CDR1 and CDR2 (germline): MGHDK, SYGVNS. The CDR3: CASSALGTGGNEQFF. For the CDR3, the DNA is TGTGCCAGCAGTGCCCTGGGGACAGGGGGCAATGAGCAGTTCTTC.

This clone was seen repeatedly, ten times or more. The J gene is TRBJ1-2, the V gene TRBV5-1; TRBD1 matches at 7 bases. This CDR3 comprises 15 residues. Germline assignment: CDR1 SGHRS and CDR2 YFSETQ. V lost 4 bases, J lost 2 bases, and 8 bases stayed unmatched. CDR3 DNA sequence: TGCGCCAGCAGCCGGGGTTTGACAGGGAACTATGGCTACACCTTC. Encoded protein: CASSRGLTGNYGYTF. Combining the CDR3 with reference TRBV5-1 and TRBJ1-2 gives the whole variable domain KAGVTQTPRYLIKTRGQQVTLSCSPISGHRSVSWYQQTPGQGLQFLFEYFSETQRNKGNFPGRFSGRQFSNSRSEMNVSTLELGDSALYLCASSRGLTGNYGYTFGSGTRLTVV.

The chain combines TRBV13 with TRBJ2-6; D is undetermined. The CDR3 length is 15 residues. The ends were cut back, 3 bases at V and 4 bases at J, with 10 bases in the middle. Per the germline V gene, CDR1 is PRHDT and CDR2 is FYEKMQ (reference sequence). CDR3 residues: CASSFSNQGANVLTF. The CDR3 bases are TGTGCCAGCAGCTTCTCGAATCAGGGGGCCAACGTCCTGACTTTC.

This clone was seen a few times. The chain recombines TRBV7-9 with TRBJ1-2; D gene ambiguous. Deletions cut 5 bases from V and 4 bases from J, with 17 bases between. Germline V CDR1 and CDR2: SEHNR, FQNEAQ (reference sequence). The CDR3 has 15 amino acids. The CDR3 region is CASSPIIASPYGYTF. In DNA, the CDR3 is TGTGCCAGCAGCCCAATTATCGCGAGTCCCTATGGCTACACCTTC.

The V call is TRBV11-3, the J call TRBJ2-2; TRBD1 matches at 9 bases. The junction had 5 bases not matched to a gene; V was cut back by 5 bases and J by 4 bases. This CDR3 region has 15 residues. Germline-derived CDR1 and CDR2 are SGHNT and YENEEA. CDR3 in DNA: TGTGCCAGCAGCCCTGGACAGGGGAGCACCGGGGAGCTGTTTTTT. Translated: CASSPGQGSTGELFF. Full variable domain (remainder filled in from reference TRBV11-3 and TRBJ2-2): EAGVVQSPRYKIIEKKQPVAFWCNPISGHNTLYWYLQNLGQGPELLIRYENEEAVDDSQLPKDRFSAERLKGVDSTLKIQPAELGDSAVYLCASSPGQGSTGELFFGEGSRLTVL.

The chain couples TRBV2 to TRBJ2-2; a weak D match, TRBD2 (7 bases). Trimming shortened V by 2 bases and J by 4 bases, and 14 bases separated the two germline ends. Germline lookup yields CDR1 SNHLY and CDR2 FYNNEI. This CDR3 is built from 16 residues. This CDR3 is CASSEMGGTITGELFF. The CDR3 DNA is TGTGCCAGCAGTGAAATGGGGGGGACAATCACCGGGGAGCTGTTTTTT. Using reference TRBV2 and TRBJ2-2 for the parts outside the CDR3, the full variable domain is EPEVTQTPSHQVTQMGQEVILRCVPISNHLYFYWYRQILGQKVEFLVSFYNNEISEKSEIFDDQFSVERPDGSNFTLKIRSTKLEDSAMYFCASSEMGGTITGELFFGEGSRLTVL.

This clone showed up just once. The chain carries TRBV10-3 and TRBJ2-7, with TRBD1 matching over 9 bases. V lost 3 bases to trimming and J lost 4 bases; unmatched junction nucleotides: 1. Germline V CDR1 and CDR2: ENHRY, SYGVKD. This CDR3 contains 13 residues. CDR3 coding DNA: TGTGCCATCAGTGATGGACAGGGGTACGAGCAGTACTTC. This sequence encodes CAISDGQGYEQYF.